These T cell receptor beta chains were read from a single sample in a study of control samples from healthy donors and cancer patients. Produced via immunoSEQ multiplex PCR; TCRdb's table is partial and in-frame only. The sample yields 140,000 or so clones, roughly 94% seen once. The source material was PBMCs. These receptor sequences come from a man in his fifties or sixties with colorectal cancer. Each CDR3 is given with its conserved first and last residue. D genes are given only for firm matches. Not every row has a clone size; where given, it reads once, few, many or a size class.

j_gene: TRBJ1-5
abundance: NA
d_gene: TRBD1
len: 15
v_gene: TRBV18
CDR3nt: TGTGCCAGCTCACCAGGGACAGCCTTATATCAGCCCCAGCATTTT
CDR3aa: CASSPGTALYQPQHF

j_gene: TRBJ1-5
abundance: NA
d_gene: TRBD1
len: 14
v_gene: TRBV20-1
CDR3nt: TGCAGTGCTAGTGGGGGACAGGTCAATCAGCCCCAGCATTTT
CDR3aa: CSASGGQVNQPQHF

j_gene: TRBJ1-1
abundance: NA
d_gene: NA
len: 15
v_gene: TRBV18
CDR3nt: TGTGCCAGCTCACCAGCAGGCCCGATGAACACTGAAGCTTTCTTT
CDR3aa: CASSPAGPMNTEAFF

j_gene: TRBJ2-1
abundance: few
d_gene: TRBD2
len: 16
v_gene: TRBV3-1/TRBV3-2
CDR3nt: TGTGCCAGCAGCCAAGTTAGCGGGGGGTTCAAAAATGAGCAGTTCTTC
CDR3aa: CASSQVSGGFKNEQFF

j_gene: TRBJ1-3
abundance: NA
d_gene: NA
len: 16
v_gene: TRBV3-1/TRBV3-2
CDR3nt: TGTGCCAGCAGCCAAGGACAGCTTACCTCTGGAAACACCATATATTTT
CDR3aa: CASSQGQLTSGNTIYF

j_gene: TRBJ1-2
abundance: NA
d_gene: TRBD1
len: 17
v_gene: TRBV6-1
CDR3nt: TGTGCCAGCAGTGAAGAGGGGGGCAGGGGGTTTCGCTATGGCTACACCTTC
CDR3aa: CASSEEGGRGFRYGYTF

j_gene: TRBJ1-1
abundance: NA
d_gene: TRBD1
len: 14
v_gene: TRBV19
CDR3nt: TGTGCCAGTAGTATCGTACAGGGGGACACTGAAGCTTTCTTT
CDR3aa: CASSIVQGDTEAFF

j_gene: TRBJ2-7
abundance: NA
d_gene: TRBD2
len: 17
v_gene: TRBV6-1
CDR3nt: TGTGCCAGCAGTGAGTTTCTGGCGGGGGGAGACTACTACGAGCAGTACTTC
CDR3aa: CASSEFLAGGDYYEQYF

j_gene: TRBJ1-2
abundance: NA
d_gene: NA
len: 12
v_gene: TRBV28
CDR3nt: TGTGCCAGCAGTTTAGGGGACTATGGCTACACCTTC
CDR3aa: CASSLGDYGYTF

j_gene: TRBJ1-1
abundance: NA
d_gene: NA
len: 14
v_gene: TRBV7-9
CDR3nt: TGTGCCAGCAGCGCCCTAGGGGGGAACACTGAAGCTTTCTTT
CDR3aa: CASSALGGNTEAFF

j_gene: TRBJ2-6
abundance: NA
d_gene: NA
len: 19
v_gene: TRBV7-2
CDR3nt: TGTGCCAGCAGCTTAGTTGGCGCGGGGGCCGGCTCTGGGGCCAACGTCCTGACTTTC
CDR3aa: CASSLVGAGAGSGANVLTF

j_gene: TRBJ1-1
abundance: NA
d_gene: NA
len: 11
v_gene: TRBV28
CDR3nt: TGTGCCAGTTTGGGAAGCACTGAAGCTTTCTTT
CDR3aa: CASLGSTEAFF

j_gene: TRBJ2-7
abundance: NA
d_gene: TRBD2
len: 15
v_gene: TRBV7-9
CDR3nt: TGTGCCAGCAGCCCCCTCCGGACTAGCAGGTACGAGCAGTACTTC
CDR3aa: CASSPLRTSRYEQYF

j_gene: TRBJ1-4
abundance: NA
d_gene: NA
len: 17
v_gene: TRBV19
CDR3nt: TGTGCCAGTAGTATACGTCCTGGAGTTGCCTTTAATGAAAAACTGTTTTTT
CDR3aa: CASSIRPGVAFNEKLFF

j_gene: TRBJ2-3
abundance: NA
d_gene: NA
len: 14
v_gene: TRBV24-1
CDR3nt: TGTGCCACCAGTGCGGCGGGGCGGACAGATACGCAGTATTTT
CDR3aa: CATSAAGRTDTQYF

j_gene: TRBJ2-4
abundance: NA
d_gene: NA
len: 15
v_gene: TRBV6-2/TRBV6-3
CDR3nt: TGTGCCAGCAGTTCAACAGGGATCCCCAAAAACATTCAGTACTTC
CDR3aa: CASSSTGIPKNIQYF

j_gene: TRBJ1-1
abundance: NA
d_gene: TRBD1
len: 17
v_gene: TRBV24-1
CDR3nt: TGTGCCACCAGTGACCCGGGACAGCAGACAATGAACACTGAAGCTTTCTTT
CDR3aa: CATSDPGQQTMNTEAFF

j_gene: TRBJ1-2
abundance: once
d_gene: NA
len: 14
v_gene: TRBV7-9
CDR3nt: TGTGCCAGCAGCTTAGGCGCCACAGGGTTGGGCTACACCTTC
CDR3aa: CASSLGATGLGYTF

j_gene: TRBJ1-1
abundance: NA
d_gene: NA
len: 13
v_gene: TRBV19
CDR3nt: TGTGCCAGTAGTATCGTGCTGAACACTGAAGCTTTCTTT
CDR3aa: CASSIVLNTEAFF

j_gene: TRBJ1-2
abundance: NA
d_gene: NA
len: 13
v_gene: TRBV19
CDR3nt: TGTGCCAGTAGTGCCTCAGGAGCCGATGGCTACACCTTC
CDR3aa: CASSASGADGYTF

j_gene: TRBJ2-5
abundance: NA
d_gene: TRBD1
len: 17
v_gene: TRBV5-4
CDR3nt: TGTGCCAGCAGCTTTGGACAGGGACAGTTTGGGGCCTTAACCCAGTACTTC
CDR3aa: CASSFGQGQFGALTQYF

j_gene: TRBJ2-5
abundance: NA
d_gene: NA
len: 13
v_gene: TRBV11-1
CDR3nt: TGTGCCAGCAGCTTAGCCCCGGCAGAGACCCAGTACTTC
CDR3aa: CASSLAPAETQYF

j_gene: TRBJ1-4
abundance: NA
d_gene: NA
len: 13
v_gene: TRBV5-5
CDR3nt: TGTGCCAGCAGCAACCCGGGGGGGGAAAAACTGTTTTTT
CDR3aa: CASSNPGGEKLFF

j_gene: TRBJ2-2
abundance: NA
d_gene: NA
len: 17
v_gene: TRBV5-1
CDR3nt: TGCGCCAGCAGCTTTCCCCCCCCAGGGGTTAACACCGGGGAGCTGTTTTTT
CDR3aa: CASSFPPPGVNTGELFF

j_gene: TRBJ2-2
abundance: NA
d_gene: NA
len: 16
v_gene: TRBV18
CDR3nt: TGTGCCAGCTCACCGCGGGACACCTTGAACACCGGGGAGCTGTTTTTT
CDR3aa: CASSPRDTLNTGELFF

j_gene: TRBJ1-2
abundance: NA
d_gene: NA
len: 15
v_gene: TRBV4-1
CDR3nt: TGCGCCAGCAGCCAGCCTAGAGGGAGTCACTATGGCTACACCTTC
CDR3aa: CASSQPRGSHYGYTF

j_gene: TRBJ1-1
abundance: NA
d_gene: NA
len: 11
v_gene: TRBV19
CDR3nt: TGTGCCAGTAGTAGTGCGGGCGAAGCTTTCTTT
CDR3aa: CASSSAGEAFF

j_gene: TRBJ1-5
abundance: NA
d_gene: TRBD1
len: 13
v_gene: TRBV19
CDR3nt: TGTGCCTGCCGGGACAGGGGGAATCAGCCCCAGCATTTT
CDR3aa: CACRDRGNQPQHF

j_gene: TRBJ2-7
abundance: NA
d_gene: NA
len: 12
v_gene: TRBV27
CDR3nt: TGTGCCAGCAGTGCCTCGCGACGGACGCAGTACTTC
CDR3aa: CASSASRRTQYF

j_gene: TRBJ2-3
abundance: NA
d_gene: TRBD1
len: 15
v_gene: TRBV25-1
CDR3nt: TGTGCCAGCAGTATTGGACAGGGACTCACAGATACGCAGTATTTT
CDR3aa: CASSIGQGLTDTQYF

j_gene: TRBJ2-7
abundance: NA
d_gene: NA
len: 12
v_gene: TRBV7-2
CDR3nt: TGTGCCAGCAGCTTACAGGGCTACGAGCAGTACTTC
CDR3aa: CASSLQGYEQYF

j_gene: TRBJ1-1
abundance: NA
d_gene: NA
len: 16
v_gene: TRBV5-1
CDR3nt: TGCGCCAGCAGCCCGCGGGGCTCCGACGGGAACACTGAAGCTTTCTTT
CDR3aa: CASSPRGSDGNTEAFF

j_gene: TRBJ1-1
abundance: NA
d_gene: NA
len: 14
v_gene: TRBV6-5
CDR3nt: TGTGCCAGCAGTTACGCCTACATGAACACTGAAGCTTTCTTT
CDR3aa: CASSYAYMNTEAFF

j_gene: TRBJ1-1
abundance: NA
d_gene: NA
len: 14
v_gene: TRBV27
CDR3nt: TGTGCCAGCAGTCTTCGGAGGATGAACACTGAAGCTTTCTTT
CDR3aa: CASSLRRMNTEAFF

j_gene: TRBJ1-4
abundance: once
d_gene: TRBD1
len: 13
v_gene: TRBV2
CDR3nt: TGTGCCAGCAGGGACAGGTCGAAGGGCGGACTGTTTTTT
CDR3aa: CASRDRSKGGLFF

j_gene: TRBJ2-3
abundance: NA
d_gene: TRBD1
len: 16
v_gene: TRBV18
CDR3nt: TGTGCCAGCTCGCAAGGACAGGGGGTGTTCACAGATACGCAGTATTTT
CDR3aa: CASSQGQGVFTDTQYF

j_gene: TRBJ1-1
abundance: NA
d_gene: NA
len: 14
v_gene: TRBV3-1/TRBV3-2
CDR3nt: TGTGCCAGCAGCCAGTTGAGTGGTGACACTGAAGCTTTCTTT
CDR3aa: CASSQLSGDTEAFF

j_gene: TRBJ2-7
abundance: NA
d_gene: NA
len: 11
v_gene: TRBV2
CDR3nt: TGTGCCAGCAGTGATCCGGGACAGCAGTACTTC
CDR3aa: CASSDPGQQYF

j_gene: TRBJ1-2
abundance: NA
d_gene: NA
len: 11
v_gene: TRBV6-4
CDR3nt: TGTAAAGAGAGAGGGATCTATGGCTACACCTTC
CDR3aa: CKERGIYGYTF

j_gene: TRBJ2-5
abundance: NA
d_gene: NA
len: 16
v_gene: TRBV11-2
CDR3nt: TGTGCCAGCAGCCCCCGCCATGGCCTGTCCCAAGAGACCCAGTACTTC
CDR3aa: CASSPRHGLSQETQYF

j_gene: TRBJ2-1
abundance: NA
d_gene: NA
len: 12
v_gene: TRBV9
CDR3nt: TGTGCCAGCAGCGTAGCTGAGCGGCCCCAGTTCTTC
CDR3aa: CASSVAERPQFF

j_gene: TRBJ2-5
abundance: NA
d_gene: NA
len: 14
v_gene: TRBV7-8
CDR3nt: TGTGCCAGCAGCTCCTCTCGGGCCCAAGAGACCCAGTACTTC
CDR3aa: CASSSSRAQETQYF

j_gene: TRBJ1-1
abundance: NA
d_gene: NA
len: 12
v_gene: TRBV3-1/TRBV3-2
CDR3nt: TGTGCCAGCAGCCAGGGGGGGAGGGAAGCTTTCTTT
CDR3aa: CASSQGGREAFF

j_gene: TRBJ2-5
abundance: NA
d_gene: TRBD1
len: 13
v_gene: TRBV12-5
CDR3nt: TGTGCTAGTGGCCCTGGGACAGAAGAGACCCAGTACTTC
CDR3aa: CASGPGTEETQYF

j_gene: TRBJ2-7
abundance: NA
d_gene: NA
len: 16
v_gene: TRBV3-1/TRBV3-2
CDR3nt: TGTGCCAGCAGCCGAGTCCTGAACAGCCTGCCCTACGAGCAGTACTTC
CDR3aa: CASSRVLNSLPYEQYF

j_gene: TRBJ1-2
abundance: NA
d_gene: TRBD1
len: 15
v_gene: TRBV18
CDR3nt: TGTGCCAGCTCACCACCGGGACAGGGTTCATATGGCTACACCTTC
CDR3aa: CASSPPGQGSYGYTF

j_gene: TRBJ1-2
abundance: NA
d_gene: NA
len: 13
v_gene: TRBV6-1
CDR3nt: TGTGCCAGCAGTGAAGGAAGCTTCTATGGCTACACCTTC
CDR3aa: CASSEGSFYGYTF

j_gene: TRBJ2-7
abundance: NA
d_gene: NA
len: 14
v_gene: TRBV5-8
CDR3nt: TGTGCCAGCAGCCTCCGGACAAGAGACTACGAGCAGTACTTC
CDR3aa: CASSLRTRDYEQYF

j_gene: TRBJ2-7
abundance: NA
d_gene: TRBD1
len: 15
v_gene: TRBV18
CDR3nt: TGTGCCAGCTCACCACGCGGGACAGGGAACTACGAGCAGTACTTC
CDR3aa: CASSPRGTGNYEQYF